Following are 11 T cell receptor beta chains from one sample sequenced in a study of technical replicates of blood from several donors. This table comes from immunoSEQ multiplex PCR, and its TCRdb copy is limited to in-frame clones, with some not included. Of about 83,000 clones in the sample, about 92% were seen once. The sequenced sample consisted of T cells isolated from PBMCs. These receptors were taken from a human donor in good health.

The sample holds one count of this clone. The V call is TRBV7-9, the J call TRBJ2-1; 14 bases agree with TRBD2. V lost 4 bases, J lost 6 bases, and 8 bases stayed unmatched. The V gene's germline CDR1 is SEHNR and CDR2 FQNEAQ (reference sequence). This CDR3 has 17 amino acids. CDR3 bases: TGTGCCAGCAGCTCCAGGGCCGGGACTAGCGGGAGCAATGAGCAGTTCTTC. It codes for CASSSRAGTSGSNEQFF.

The CDR3 is CASGIGGLSTDTQYF. The CDR3 DNA sequence: TGTGCCAGCGGGATTGGGGGACTTAGCACAGATACGCAGTATTTT. J is TRBJ2-3 and V is TRBV6-6; TRBD2 is a possible D gene (6 bases). Germline CDR1 reads MNHNY; CDR2 reads SVGAGI (reference sequence). The germline V and J ends were trimmed by 8 bases and 0 bases, with 15 bases remaining between them. CDR3 length equals 15 residues.

This rearrangement joins TRBV2 to TRBJ1-6; tentative D call: TRBD1 (5 bases). Per germline, CDR1 SNHLY and CDR2 FYNNEI. The V end lost 8 bases, the J end lost 3 bases, and 14 bases lay between the germline ends. The CDR3 runs to 15 residues. In nucleotides, the CDR3 is TGTGCCAGCTGCAGGGAGGGACTCTATAATTCACCCCTCCACTTT. Translation: CASCREGLYNSPLHF.

V is TRBV21-1 and J is TRBJ1-1. TRBV21-1 constitutes a pseudogene. This CDR3 is built from 16 residues. DNA for the CDR3: TGTGCCAGCAGCAGCGGGGCCAGGCAGGTGAACACTGAAGCTTTCTTT. As protein: CASSSGARQVNTEAFF.

V and J are TRBV6-5 and TRBJ2-7; D might be TRBD2 (5 bases). The CDR3 length is 13 residues. Germline V gives CDR1 MNHEY, CDR2 SVGAGI. The V gene lost 6 bases and the J gene lost 6 bases, with 15 bases spanning the gap. Written as DNA, the CDR3 is TGTGCCAGCAGCCCACTTACTAGTGGCGAGCAGTACTTC. Protein sequence: CASSPLTSGEQYF.

The rearrangement uses TRBV5-4 and TRBJ2-3, with TRBD2 matching over 10 bases. Per germline, CDR1 SGHNT and CDR2 YYREEE (reference sequence). V dropped 0 bases and J dropped 2; count of bases not matched to a gene: 3. The CDR3 consists of 16 residues. CDR3 nucleotides: TGTGCCAGCAGCTTGGGTCTAGCGGGAGTCACAGATACGCAGTATTTT. Protein product: CASSLGLAGVTDTQYF.

The chain couples TRBV28 to TRBJ1-3; the D gene is possibly TRBD1 (6 bases). The CDR3 spans 14 residues. With 3 bases removed from V and 2 bases from J, the gap between germline ends came to 8 bases. Germline V gives CDR1 MDHEN, CDR2 SYDVKM. The DNA of the CDR3 is TGTGCCAGCAGTTTGGGGGCAACTGGAAACACCATATATTTT. Translated: CASSLGATGNTIYF.

The gene calls are TRBV19 and TRBJ1-1; D perhaps matches TRBD1 (5 bases). V gave up 1 base and J gave up 8 bases, with 20 bases separating them. The CDR3 runs 16 residues. Germline values: CDR1 LNHDA, CDR2 SQIVND (reference sequence). The CDR3 here is CASSIASRGSGSEAFF. CDR3 nucleotide sequence: TGTGCCAGTAGTATAGCGTCTCGGGGGTCGGGGTCCGAAGCTTTCTTT.

This clone was picked up one time. This rearrangement joins TRBV15 to TRBJ1-1, with D unresolved. The CDR3 is made up of 17 amino acids. V shed 0 bases and J shed 3 bases, with 17 bases lying between them. Germline V gives CDR1 LNHNV, CDR2 YYDKDF (reference sequence). Written as DNA, the CDR3 is TGTGCCACCAGCAGAGAGATTGGGCCCGGCGGGGACACTGAAGCTTTCTTT. Translation: CATSREIGPGGDTEAFF.

The table lists this clone with a count of one. The chain links TRBV6-1 to TRBJ2-6; 10 bases map to TRBD2. The CDR3 extends over 22 amino acids. The germline V gene encodes CDR1 MNHNS and CDR2 SASEGT. V trimming: 2 bases; J trimming: 2 bases; junction bases outside the gene matches: 18. The DNA of the CDR3 is TGTGCCAGCAGTGAAATCAGCAGAGCGGGGGGGTTTCTGGGTCCTGGGGCCAACGTCCTGACTTTC. Translation gives CASSEISRAGGFLGPGANVLTF.

About this clone itself: The sample has other DNA sequences that encode this CDR3 too. The chain employs TRBV11-3 and TRBJ1-1; TRBD1 matches at 7 bases. With V trimmed by 1 base and J by 2 bases, 1 base remained unmatched. CDR1 is SGHNT and CDR2 is YENEEA in the germline V gene. The CDR3 is 14 amino acids. The chain's CDR3 is CASSLGGGNTEAFF. In nucleotides, the CDR3 is TGTGCCAGCAGCTTAGGAGGGGGCAACACTGAAGCTTTCTTT.